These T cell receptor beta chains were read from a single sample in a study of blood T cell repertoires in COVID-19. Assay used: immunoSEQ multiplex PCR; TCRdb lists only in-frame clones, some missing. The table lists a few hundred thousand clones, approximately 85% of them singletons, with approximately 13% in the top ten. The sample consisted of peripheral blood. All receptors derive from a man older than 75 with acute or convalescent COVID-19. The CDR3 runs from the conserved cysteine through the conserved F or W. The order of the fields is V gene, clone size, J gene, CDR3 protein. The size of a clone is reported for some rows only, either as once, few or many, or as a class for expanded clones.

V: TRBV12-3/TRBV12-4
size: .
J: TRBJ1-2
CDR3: CASSLTGTHLF

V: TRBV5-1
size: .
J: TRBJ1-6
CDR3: CASSPGNSPLHF

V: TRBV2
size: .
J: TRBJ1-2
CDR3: CASSGPGRVGFNGYTF

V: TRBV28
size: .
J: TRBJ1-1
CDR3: CATLREVNTEAFF

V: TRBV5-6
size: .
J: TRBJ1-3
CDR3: CASSIPGSSGNTIYF

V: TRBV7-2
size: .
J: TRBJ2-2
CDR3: CASSSTLGGTGELFF

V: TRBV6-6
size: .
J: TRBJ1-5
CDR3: CASRPTGGASQPQHF

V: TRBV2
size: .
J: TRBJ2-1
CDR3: CASQWTSGSYNEQFF

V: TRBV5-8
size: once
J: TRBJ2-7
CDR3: CASSLVGQGAPEQYF

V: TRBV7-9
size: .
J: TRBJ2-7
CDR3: CASSPGTSGGYEQYF

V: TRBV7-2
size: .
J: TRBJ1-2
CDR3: CASSPPGDRQGRYTF

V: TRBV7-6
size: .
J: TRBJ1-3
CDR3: CASSLGTGRIGNTIYF

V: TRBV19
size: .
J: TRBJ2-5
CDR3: CASSIDRQETQYF

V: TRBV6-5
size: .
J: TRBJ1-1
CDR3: CASSFQTGSTEAFF

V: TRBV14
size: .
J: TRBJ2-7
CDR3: CASSPAHRIKSYEQYF

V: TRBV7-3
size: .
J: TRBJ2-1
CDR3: CASSLMGRDNEQFF

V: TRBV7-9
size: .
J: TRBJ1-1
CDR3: CASSLGGLNTEAFF

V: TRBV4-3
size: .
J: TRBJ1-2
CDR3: CASSHRQDYGYTF

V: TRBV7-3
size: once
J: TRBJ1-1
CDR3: CASSLTGQGAEAFF

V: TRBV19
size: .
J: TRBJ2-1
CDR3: CASKGTGLREQFF

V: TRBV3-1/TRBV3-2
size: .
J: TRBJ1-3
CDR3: CASSQSHFSGSGNTIYF

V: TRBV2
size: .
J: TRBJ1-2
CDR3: CASVRHDPNYGYTF

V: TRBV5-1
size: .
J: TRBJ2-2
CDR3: CASSIAGGRTGELFF

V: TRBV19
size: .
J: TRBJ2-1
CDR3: CASRRTSGRAMDEQFF

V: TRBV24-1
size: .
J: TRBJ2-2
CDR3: CATSDRGFTGELFF

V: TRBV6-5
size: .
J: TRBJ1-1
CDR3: CASSYSFQNTEAFF

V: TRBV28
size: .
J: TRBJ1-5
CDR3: CASRTGLLQPQHF

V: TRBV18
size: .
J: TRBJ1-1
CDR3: CASSPLSTGVRNTEAFF

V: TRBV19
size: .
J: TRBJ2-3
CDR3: CASSTPLASASDTQYF

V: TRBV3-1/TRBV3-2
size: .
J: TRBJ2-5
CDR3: CASRQTQGFPQETQYF

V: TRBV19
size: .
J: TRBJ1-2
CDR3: CASSPNLGQGRGYGYTF

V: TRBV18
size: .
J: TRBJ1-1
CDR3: CASSHLRVTTEAFF

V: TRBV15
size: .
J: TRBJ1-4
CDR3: CATSRDRPPTNEKLFF

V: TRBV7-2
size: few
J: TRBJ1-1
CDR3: CASSLVLAEAFF

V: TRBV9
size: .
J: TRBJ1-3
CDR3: CASSVGSSGNTIYF

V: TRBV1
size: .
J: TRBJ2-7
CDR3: CTRGLAGVLSSYEQYF

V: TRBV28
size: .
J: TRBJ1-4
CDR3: CASGTGGAGKLFF

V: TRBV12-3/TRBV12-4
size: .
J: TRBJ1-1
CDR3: CASRNRENTEAFF

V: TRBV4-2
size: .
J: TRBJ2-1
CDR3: CASSQGIHSGGIYNEQFF

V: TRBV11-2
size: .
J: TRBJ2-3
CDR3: CASTPGSTDTQYF

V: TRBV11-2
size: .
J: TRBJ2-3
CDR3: CASSFMEGIRTDTQYF

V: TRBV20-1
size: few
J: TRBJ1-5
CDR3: CSARGEWPQHF

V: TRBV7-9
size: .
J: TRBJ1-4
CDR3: CASSLKRVGEKLFF

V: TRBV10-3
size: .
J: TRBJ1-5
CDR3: CAPQSWGGGNQPQHF

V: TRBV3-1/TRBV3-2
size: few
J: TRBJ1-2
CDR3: CASSEGRGYGYTF

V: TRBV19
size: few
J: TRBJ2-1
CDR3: CASSIEREQFF

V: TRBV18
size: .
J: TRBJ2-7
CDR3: CASSPQQLTGPFYEQYF

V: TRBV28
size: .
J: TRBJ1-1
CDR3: CASSPSMATQAFF

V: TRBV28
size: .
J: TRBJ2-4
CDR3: CASRTGGKNIQYF

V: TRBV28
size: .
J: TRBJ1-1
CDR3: CASSSLGGLNTEAFF

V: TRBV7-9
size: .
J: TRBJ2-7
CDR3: CASSLAGGGSTEQYF

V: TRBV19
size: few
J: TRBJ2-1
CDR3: CASSIGLAGAEQFF

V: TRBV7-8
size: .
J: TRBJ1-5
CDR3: CASSLGTDSNQPQHF

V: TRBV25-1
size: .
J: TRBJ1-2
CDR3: CASRADSLYGYTF